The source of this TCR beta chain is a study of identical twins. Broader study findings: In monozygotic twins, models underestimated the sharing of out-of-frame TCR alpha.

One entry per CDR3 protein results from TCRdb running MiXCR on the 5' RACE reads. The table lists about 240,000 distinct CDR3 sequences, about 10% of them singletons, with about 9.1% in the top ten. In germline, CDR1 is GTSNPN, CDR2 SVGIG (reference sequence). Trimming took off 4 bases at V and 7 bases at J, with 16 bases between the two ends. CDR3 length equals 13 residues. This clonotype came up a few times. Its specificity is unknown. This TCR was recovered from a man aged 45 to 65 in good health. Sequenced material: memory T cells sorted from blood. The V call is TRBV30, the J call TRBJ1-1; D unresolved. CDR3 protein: CAWNKQISNEAFF. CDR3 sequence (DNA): TGTGCCTGGAACAAACAGATAAGCAATGAAGCTTTCTTT. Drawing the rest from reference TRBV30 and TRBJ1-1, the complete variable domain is SQTIHQWPATLVQPVGSPLSLECTVEGTSNPNLYWYRQAAGRGLQLLFYSVGIGQISSEVPQNLSASRPQDRQFILSSKKLLLSDSGFYLCAWNKQISNEAFFGQGTRLTVV.